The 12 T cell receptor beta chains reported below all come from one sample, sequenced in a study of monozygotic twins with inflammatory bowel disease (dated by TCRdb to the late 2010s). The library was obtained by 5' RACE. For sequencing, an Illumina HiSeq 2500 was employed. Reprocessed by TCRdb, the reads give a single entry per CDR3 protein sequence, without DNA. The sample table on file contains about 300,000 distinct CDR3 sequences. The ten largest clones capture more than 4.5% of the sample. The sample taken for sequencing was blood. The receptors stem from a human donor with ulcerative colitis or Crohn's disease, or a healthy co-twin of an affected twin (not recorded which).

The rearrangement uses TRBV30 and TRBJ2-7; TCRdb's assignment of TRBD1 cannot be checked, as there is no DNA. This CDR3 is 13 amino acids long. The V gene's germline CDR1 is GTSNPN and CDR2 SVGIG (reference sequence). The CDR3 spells CAWGQAWRGEQYF. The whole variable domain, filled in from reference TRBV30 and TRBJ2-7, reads SQTIHQWPATLVQPVGSPLSLECTVEGTSNPNLYWYRQAAGRGLQLLFYSVGIGQISSEVPQNLSASRPQDRQFILSSKKLLLSDSGFYLCAWGQAWRGEQYFGPGTRLTVT.

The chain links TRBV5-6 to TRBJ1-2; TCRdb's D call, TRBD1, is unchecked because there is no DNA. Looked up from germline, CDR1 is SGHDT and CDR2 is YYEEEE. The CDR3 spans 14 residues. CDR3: CASSFTGAARGYTF.

The CDR3 spells CASTSADTQYF. The chain employs TRBV12-3 or TRBV12-4 and TRBJ2-3; TCRdb picks TRBD2, but there is no DNA to check that call. This CDR3 comprises 11 residues.

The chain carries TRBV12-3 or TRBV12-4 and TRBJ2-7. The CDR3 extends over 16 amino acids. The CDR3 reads CASSLFLGRRRNEQYF.

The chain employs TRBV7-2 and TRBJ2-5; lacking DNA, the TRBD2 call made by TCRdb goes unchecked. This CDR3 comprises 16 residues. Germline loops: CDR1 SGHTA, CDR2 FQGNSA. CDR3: CASTPAGLAVSKTQYF.

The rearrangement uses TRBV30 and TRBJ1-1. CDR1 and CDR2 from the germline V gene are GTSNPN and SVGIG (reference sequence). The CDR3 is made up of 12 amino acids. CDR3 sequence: CAWAFGYTEAFF.

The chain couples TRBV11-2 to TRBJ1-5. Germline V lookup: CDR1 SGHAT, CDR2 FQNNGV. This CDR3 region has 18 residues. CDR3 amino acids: CASSLKSSGSYSNQPQHF.

The CDR3 reads CASSLAGVFGYTF. The chain recombines TRBV7-9 with TRBJ1-2. The CDR3 contains 13 residues. Germline CDR1 SEHNR, CDR2 FQNEAQ (reference sequence). Complete variable domain (other parts from reference TRBV7-9 and TRBJ1-2): DTGVSQNPRHKITKRGQNVTFRCDPISEHNRLYWYRQTLGQGPEFLTYFQNEAQLEKSRLLSDRFSAERPKGSFSTLEIQRTEQGDSAMYLCASSLAGVFGYTFGSGTRLTVV.

CDR3 region: CASLPGTAEQPQHF. The chain links TRBV6-2 or TRBV6-3 to TRBJ1-5; TCRdb's D call of TRBD1 is untestable without DNA. This CDR3 region has 14 residues. Germline-derived CDR1 and CDR2 are MNHEY and SVGEGT.

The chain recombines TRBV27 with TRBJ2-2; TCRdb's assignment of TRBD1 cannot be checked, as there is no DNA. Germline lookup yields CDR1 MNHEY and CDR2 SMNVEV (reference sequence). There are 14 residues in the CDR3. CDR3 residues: CASSRQGAVGELFF.

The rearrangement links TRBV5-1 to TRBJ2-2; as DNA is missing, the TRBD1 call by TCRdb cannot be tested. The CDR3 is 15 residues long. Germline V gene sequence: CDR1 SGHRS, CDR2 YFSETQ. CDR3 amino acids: CASSLGGGATGELFF.

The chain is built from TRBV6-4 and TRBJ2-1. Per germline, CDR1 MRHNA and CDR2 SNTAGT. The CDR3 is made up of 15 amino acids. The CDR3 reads CASSENPGSYNVQFF.